These T cell receptor beta chains were read from a single sample in a study of human T cells and chemical hapten exposure. TCRdb passed the 5' RACE reads through MiXCR, listing each CDR3 protein once. The table shows 130,000 or so distinct CDR3 sequences, with 4.1% occurring only once. Receptors were obtained from a female donor in good health. CDR3s include the opening cysteine and the closing phenylalanine or tryptophan. A D gene is named only where the DNA matches it firmly. Each size is how often the clone was seen (once, few, many) or a class if it is expanded.

clone_size j_call d_call v_call cdr3_nt cdr3_aa
few TRBJ2-2 TRBD1 TRBV29-1 TGCAGCGTTGAAAGCAGGGGGACCGGGGAGCTGTTTTTT CSVESRGTGELFF
many TRBJ1-4 . TRBV12-3/TRBV12-4 TGTGCCAGCAGCCCCCTTTGGGGGATGGGGGAAAAACTGTTTTTT CASSPLWGMGEKLFF
many TRBJ2-4 . TRBV20-1 TGCAGTGCTATACCAACAGAGCTCCTAGCCAAAAACATTCAGTACTTC CSAIPTELLAKNIQYF
many TRBJ2-5 . TRBV18 TGTGCCAGCTCACCACCGAGTGTTTCGGAGACCCAGTACTTC CASSPPSVSETQYF
many TRBJ1-1 . TRBV13 TGTGCCAGCAGCTTAGCCTGGGCCACTGAAGCTTTCTTT CASSLAWATEAFF
many TRBJ2-6 . TRBV6-6 TGTGCCAGCAGTTCGTCGGTCGGGGGTTCTTACTCTGGGGCCAACGTCCTGACTTTC CASSSSVGGSYSGANVLTF
many TRBJ1-5 TRBD1 TRBV19 TGTGCCAGTGGGACAGGACCCAATCAGCCCCAGCATTTT CASGTGPNQPQHF
many TRBJ1-1 TRBD1 TRBV11-1 TGTGCCAGCAGCCAGAACAGGGGTCAAACTGAAGCTTTCTTT CASSQNRGQTEAFF
many TRBJ2-3 TRBD2 TRBV6-1 TGTGCCAGCATAGCGGGGGGGCCTTTCGGCACAGATACGCAGTATTTT CASIAGGPFGTDTQYF
many TRBJ2-5 TRBD2 TRBV5-4 TGTGCCAGCAGCTTGGTTAGCGGGGCCGCAGGAGAGACCCAGTACTTC CASSLVSGAAGETQYF